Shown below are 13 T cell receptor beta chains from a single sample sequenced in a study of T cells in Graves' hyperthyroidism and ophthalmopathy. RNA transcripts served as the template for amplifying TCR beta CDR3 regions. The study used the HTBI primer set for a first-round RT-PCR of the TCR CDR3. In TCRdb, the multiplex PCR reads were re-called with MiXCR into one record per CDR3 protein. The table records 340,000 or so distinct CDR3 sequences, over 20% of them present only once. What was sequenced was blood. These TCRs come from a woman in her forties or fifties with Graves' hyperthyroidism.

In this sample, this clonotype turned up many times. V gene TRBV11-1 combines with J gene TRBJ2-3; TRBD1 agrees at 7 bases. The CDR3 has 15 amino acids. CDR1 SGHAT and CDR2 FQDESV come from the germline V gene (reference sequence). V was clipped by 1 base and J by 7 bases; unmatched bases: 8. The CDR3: CASSLEGTDVYTQYF. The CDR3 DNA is TGTGCCAGCAGCTTAGAAGGGACAGATGTTTATACGCAGTATTTT.

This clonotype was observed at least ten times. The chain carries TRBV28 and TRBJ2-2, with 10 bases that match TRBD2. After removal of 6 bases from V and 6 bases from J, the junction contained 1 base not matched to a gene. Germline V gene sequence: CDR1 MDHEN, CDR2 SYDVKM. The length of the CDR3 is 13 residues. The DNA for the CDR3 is TGTGCCAGCAGCAGCGGGGGGGCCGGGGAGCTGTTTTTT. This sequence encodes CASSSGGAGELFF.

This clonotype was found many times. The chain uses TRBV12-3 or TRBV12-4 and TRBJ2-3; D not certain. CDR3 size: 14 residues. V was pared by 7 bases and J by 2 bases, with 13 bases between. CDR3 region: CASTERSHTDTQYF. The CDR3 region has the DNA TGTGCCAGCACCGAGAGGAGTCACACAGATACGCAGTATTTT.

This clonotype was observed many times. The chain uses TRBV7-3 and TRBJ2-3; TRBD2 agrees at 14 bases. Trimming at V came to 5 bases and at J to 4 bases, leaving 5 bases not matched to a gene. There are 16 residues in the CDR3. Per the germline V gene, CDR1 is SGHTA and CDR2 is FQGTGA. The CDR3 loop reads CASSRSGLAGADTQYF. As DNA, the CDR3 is TGTGCCAGCAGCCGCTCGGGACTAGCGGGAGCAGATACGCAGTATTTT. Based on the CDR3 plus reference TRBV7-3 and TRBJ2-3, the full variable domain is GAGVSQTPSNKVTEKGKYVELRCDPISGHTALYWYRQSLGQGPEFLIYFQGTGAADDSGLPNDRFFAVRPEGSVSTLKIQRTERGDSAVYLCASSRSGLAGADTQYFGPGTRLTVL.

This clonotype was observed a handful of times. The CDR3: CSARSGRAVYEQYF. CDR3 in DNA: TGCAGTGCTAGGAGCGGGAGGGCCGTGTACGAGCAGTACTTC. The J gene is TRBJ2-7, the V gene TRBV20-1, with TRBD2 matching over 10 bases. Germline lookup yields CDR1 DFQATT and CDR2 SNEGSKA (reference sequence). This CDR3 contains 14 residues. Unmatched junction bases numbered 6, after V lost 3 bases and J lost 4 bases.

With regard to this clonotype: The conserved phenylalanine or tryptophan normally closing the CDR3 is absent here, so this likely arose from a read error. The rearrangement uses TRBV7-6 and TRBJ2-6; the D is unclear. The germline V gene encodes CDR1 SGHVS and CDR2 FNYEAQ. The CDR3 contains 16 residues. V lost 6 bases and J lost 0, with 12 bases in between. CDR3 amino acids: CASSVDAPSGANVLTL. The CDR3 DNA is TGTGCCAGCAGTGTGGACGCACCCTCTGGGGCCAACGTCCTGACTCTC.

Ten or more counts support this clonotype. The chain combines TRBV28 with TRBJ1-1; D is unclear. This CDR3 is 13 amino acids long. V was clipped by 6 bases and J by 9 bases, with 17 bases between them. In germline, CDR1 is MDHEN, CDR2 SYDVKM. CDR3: CASRKELKRKAFF. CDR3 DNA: TGTGCCAGCAGGAAGGAGCTTAAACGGAAAGCTTTCTTT.

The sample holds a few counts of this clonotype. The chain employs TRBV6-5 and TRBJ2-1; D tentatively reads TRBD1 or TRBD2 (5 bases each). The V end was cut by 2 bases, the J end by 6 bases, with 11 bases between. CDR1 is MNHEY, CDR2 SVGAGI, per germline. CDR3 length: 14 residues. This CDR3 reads CASSYPGTANEQFF. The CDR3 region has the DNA TGTGCCAGCAGTTACCCAGGGACCGCCAATGAGCAGTTCTTC.

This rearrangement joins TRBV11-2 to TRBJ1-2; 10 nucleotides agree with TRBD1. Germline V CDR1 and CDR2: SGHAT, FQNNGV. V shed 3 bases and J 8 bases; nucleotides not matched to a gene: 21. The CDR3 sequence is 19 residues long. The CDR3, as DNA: TGTGCCAGCAGCTTCTCTAAGCTTAGCCGGGACAGGGGTGCTTGGGGCTACACCTTC. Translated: CASSFSKLSRDRGAWGYTF.

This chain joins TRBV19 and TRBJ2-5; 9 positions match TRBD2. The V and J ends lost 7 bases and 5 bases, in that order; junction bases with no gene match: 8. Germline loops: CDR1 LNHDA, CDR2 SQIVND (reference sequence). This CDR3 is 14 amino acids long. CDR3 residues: CASNGAGGPETQYF. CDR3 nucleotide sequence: TGTGCCAGTAATGGGGCGGGAGGGCCGGAGACCCAGTACTTC.

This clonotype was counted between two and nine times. Here the CDR3 reads CASDRGGNSPLHF. The CDR3 DNA sequence: TGTGCATCTGACAGGGGAGGGAATTCACCCCTCCACTTT. J is TRBJ1-6 and V is TRBV30, with 8 bases that match TRBD1. Germline CDR1 GTSNPN, CDR2 SVGIG (reference sequence). The CDR3 loop spans 13 amino acids.

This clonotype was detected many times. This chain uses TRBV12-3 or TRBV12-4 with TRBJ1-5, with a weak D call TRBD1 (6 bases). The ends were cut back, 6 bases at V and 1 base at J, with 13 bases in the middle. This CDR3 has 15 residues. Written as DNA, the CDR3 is TGTGCCAGCAGCCGGTCGGGGGCGAGCAATCAGCCCCAGCATTTT. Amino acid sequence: CASSRSGASNQPQHF.

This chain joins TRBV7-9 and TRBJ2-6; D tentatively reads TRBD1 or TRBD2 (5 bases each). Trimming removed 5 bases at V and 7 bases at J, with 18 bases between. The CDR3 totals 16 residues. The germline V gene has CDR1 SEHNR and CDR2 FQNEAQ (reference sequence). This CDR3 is CASSPRGRPQANVLTF. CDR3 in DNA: TGTGCCAGCAGCCCTCGGGGCAGGCCCCAAGCCAACGTCCTGACTTTC.